These 30 T cell receptor beta chains were sequenced from one sample in a study of blood T cells in healthy people across ages. Sample-barcoded 5' priming and a J-beta primer mix drove a second PCR of about 6 to 11 cycles. TCRdb used MiXCR to reprocess the 5' RACE reads, holding one entry per CDR3 protein. The data contain approximately 690,000 distinct CDR3 sequences, over 40% of them seen just once; the ten biggest clones take up around 32%. The sequencing input was blood. The receptors derive from a man at least 80 years old in good health.

The table lists this clonotype with a few counts. The rearrangement links TRBV5-8 to TRBJ2-7; a possible D gene is TRBD1 (6 bases). CDR3 length: 15 amino acids. V lost 3 bases and J 0 bases, leaving 13 bases between the germline ends. Germline CDR1 SGHTS, CDR2 YDEGEE. The CDR3 DNA follows: TGTGCCAGCAGCTGGGTCCGGGACATCTCCTACGAGCAGTACTTC. Protein sequence: CASSWVRDISYEQYF.

The table lists this clonotype with a few counts. The genes are TRBV6-2 or TRBV6-3 and TRBJ2-5; TRBD2 aligns across 7 bases. The CDR3 loop spans 15 amino acids. The trim removed 8 bases at V and 2 bases at J, leaving 11 bases unmatched. Germline V gene data show CDR1 as MNHEY and CDR2 as SVGEGT. For the CDR3, the DNA is TGTGCCAGCGGAAAGCGGTTGCGGGAGCAAGAGACCCAGTACTTC. It translates to CASGKRLREQETQYF.

The chain's CDR3 is CASSSGSGAGGSDTQYF. Here the CDR3 DNA reads TGTGCCAGCAGCTCCGGTTCGGGAGCGGGAGGGTCAGATACGCAGTATTTT. This chain joins TRBV11-3 and TRBJ2-3, with TRBD2 identical over 10 bases. Germline V lookup: CDR1 SGHNT, CDR2 YENEEA. V shed 4 bases, J shed 4 bases, and the junction held 11 bases outside the gene matches. The CDR3 spans 17 residues.

This clonotype was seen at least ten times. This chain uses TRBV29-1 with TRBJ2-7; tentatively, D is TRBD1 (6 bases). The germline gives CDR1 SQVTM, CDR2 ANQGSEA. The CDR3 consists of 15 residues. Trimming stripped 1 base from V and 4 bases from J, with 17 bases between. CDR3 nucleotide sequence: TGCAGCGTTGAAGTAATGGGGGAAGGGGGATACGAGCAGTACTTC. It translates to CSVEVMGEGGYEQYF.

The genes are TRBV5-5 and TRBJ1-1; 7 bases are a match to TRBD1. From germline, CDR1 is SGHKS and CDR2 YYEKEE (reference sequence). The CDR3 totals 15 residues. V lost 2 bases and J lost 3; bases outside the gene matches: 7. CDR3 in DNA: TGTGCCAGCAGCTTACGACAGGGTTCCGACACTGAAGCTTTCTTT. It codes for CASSLRQGSDTEAFF.

The rearrangement uses TRBV28 and TRBJ2-6; D not resolved. The V end lost 6 bases, the J end lost 4 bases, and 13 bases lay between the germline ends. Germline CDR1 is MDHEN and CDR2 is SYDVKM. The CDR3 spans 15 residues. Here the CDR3 reads CASSRRVSGANVLTF. As DNA, the CDR3 is TGTGCCAGCAGCCGTAGGGTATCCGGGGCCAACGTCCTGACTTTC.

About this clonotype: Mismatch with germline at one junction end may stem from a read error. The chain carries TRBV4-2 and TRBJ2-3, with 9 bases matching TRBD2. Germline CDR1 LGHNA, CDR2 YNFKEQ. The length of the CDR3 is 17 residues. DNA for the CDR3: TGTGCCAGCAGCCAAGAAAGCCGAGCGGGGGGCACAGATATGCAGTATTTT. Protein product: CASSQESRAGGTDMQYF.

The rearrangement joins TRBV12-3 or TRBV12-4 to TRBJ2-5; TRBD1 is a possible D gene (5 bases). The CDR3 is made up of 11 amino acids. V gave up 8 bases and J gave up 10 bases, with 14 bases separating them. The CDR3 DNA reads as TGTGCCAGCTCCAGCAGGGTGATCCAGTACTTC. This codes for CASSSRVIQYF.

J is TRBJ1-1 and V is TRBV5-1; D perhaps matches TRBD1 (6 bases). The V end was cut by 0 bases, the J end by 0 bases, with 12 bases between. The CDR3 length is 16 residues. Germline V gene data show CDR1 as SGHRS and CDR2 as YFSETQ. The CDR3 loop is CASSLAGGGVNTEAFF. DNA for the CDR3: TGCGCCAGCAGCTTGGCGGGGGGCGGCGTGAACACTGAAGCTTTCTTT.

A word on this clonotype: Since a much larger clone is just one base distant, this may be a read error. The chain couples TRBV7-2 to TRBJ2-5, with no clear D. Germline V gene lookup returns CDR1 SGHTA and CDR2 FQGNSA. The CDR3 is 15 amino acids. CDR3 loop: CASSLAQYGQEAQYF. The CDR3 DNA reads TGTGCCAGCAGCTTAGCGCAATACGGCCAAGAGGCCCAGTACTTC.

This clonotype has only a few counts. A much larger clone lies a single base off, so this may be a read error. V gene TRBV7-2 combines with J gene TRBJ2-1, with TRBD2 matching over 8 bases. The end of the DNA is better explained by TRBJ2-7, so the J call may be wrong. The germline V gene has CDR1 SGHTA and CDR2 FQGNSA. This CDR3 contains 16 residues. CDR3 amino acids: CASSVQATSVYNEQYF. The CDR3 DNA follows: TGTGCCAGCAGCGTCCAAGCGACTAGCGTATACAATGAGCAGTACTTC.

The chain recombines TRBV7-2 with TRBJ2-4; D ambiguous. The better agreement between TRBJ2-7 and the DNA end casts doubt on the J call. Germline V CDR1 and CDR2: SGHTA, FQGNSA. This CDR3 comprises 17 residues. DNA of the CDR3: TGTGCCAGCAGCCTACCCGGAACCCGGACGACCTCCTACGAGCAGTACTTC. Translating gives CASSLPGTRTTSYEQYF.

Details on this clonotype: The germline gene is not matched at one end of the junction; a read error may be the cause. The J gene is TRBJ2-7, the V gene TRBV12-3 or TRBV12-4; D gene unclear. CDR3 length: 12 amino acids. The CDR3 region has the DNA TGTGCCAGCAGAGGGAACGCCGACGAGCAGTACTTT. It is translated as CASRGNADEQYF.

J is TRBJ2-7 and V is TRBV6-2 or TRBV6-3; 7 bases align to TRBD2. Germline-derived CDR1 and CDR2 are MNHEY and SVGEGT. J lost 0 bases, V lost 5 bases, and 4 bases had no gene match. The CDR3 totals 14 residues. CDR3 region: CASSGTTSSYEQYF. As DNA, the CDR3 is TGTGCCAGCAGTGGGACTACCAGCTCCTACGAGCAGTACTTC.

Remarks on this clonotype: This clone may be a read error of a much larger clone one base away. This rearrangement joins TRBV30 to TRBJ2-7; D ambiguous. The J call is in doubt because the DNA end fits TRBJ2-5 better. This CDR3 region has 14 residues. Germline loops: CDR1 GTSNPN, CDR2 SVGIG (reference sequence). CDR3 bases: TGTGCCTGGACTTATACTATCGCTCGAGAGACCCAGTACTTC. It codes for CAWTYTIARETQYF.

This sequence joins TRBV6-6 and TRBJ2-3; either TRBD1 or TRBD2 may fit D (5 bases each). The CDR3 contains 17 residues. Germline V gene lookup returns CDR1 MNHNY and CDR2 SVGAGI (reference sequence). V was cut by 2 bases and J by 4 bases, with 19 bases left in between. CDR3 loop: CASSYPTGAGVSDTQYF. CDR3 sequence (DNA): TGTGCCAGCAGTTACCCCACCGGGGCGGGTGTCTCAGATACGCAGTATTTT.

The chain is built from TRBV11-2 and TRBJ2-2; TRBD2 matches at 7 bases. The V gene end was trimmed by 8 bases and the J gene end by 6 bases; junction bases not matched to a gene: 9. Germline CDR1 reads SGHAT; CDR2 reads FQNNGV. The CDR3 is 14 residues long. The CDR3 region has the DNA TGTGCCAGCCACGGGTCTCTAGCGGCCGGGGAGCTGTTTTTT. Translated: CASHGSLAAGELFF.

The rearrangement joins TRBV12-3 or TRBV12-4 to TRBJ2-4; 9 nucleotides line up with TRBD1. The assigned J gene may be wrong: the sequence end matches TRBJ2-7 better. The CDR3 totals 13 residues. CDR3 coding DNA: TGTGCCAGCGCCTCCGGGACAGGGTGCGAGCAGTACTTC. Its translation: CASASGTGCEQYF.

The gene calls are TRBV12-3 or TRBV12-4 and TRBJ2-2; unclear D gene. The CDR3 contains 15 residues. V lost 8 bases to trimming and J lost 0 bases, with 13 bases between them. The CDR3 DNA is TGTGCCAGCTCTCGGCAGCAAACGAACACCGGGGAGCTGTTTTTT. Residues: CASSRQQTNTGELFF.

This clonotype was counted a single time. This sequence joins TRBV29-1 and TRBJ2-7; D perhaps matches TRBD2 (5 bases). V was trimmed by 5 bases and J by 5 bases, leaving 10 bases between them. Germline V gives CDR1 SQVTM, CDR2 ANQGSEA. This CDR3 region has 11 residues. CDR3 region: CSVMRGHEQYF. In nucleotides, the CDR3 is TGCAGCGTTATGAGAGGGCACGAGCAGTACTTC.

Notes on this clonotype: It may be a read error: a sequence one base away is much more abundant. The rearrangement uses TRBV29-1 and TRBJ2-1; TRBD1 might be the D (6 bases). Germline assignment: CDR1 SQVTM and CDR2 ANQGSEA. With 7 bases removed from V and 10 bases from J, the gap between germline ends came to 14 bases. This CDR3 contains 11 residues. This CDR3 is CSGGQAGEQFF. CDR3 nucleotide sequence: TGCAGCGGGGGACAAGCTGGGGAGCAGTTCTTC.

The chain carries TRBV6-1 and TRBJ2-7, with 8 bases aligning to TRBD1. The ends lost 4 bases at V and 5 bases at J; junction bases unmatched: 10. The CDR3 consists of 15 residues. The germline V gene encodes CDR1 MNHNS and CDR2 SASEGT. This CDR3 is CASSGSRQGSHEQYF. CDR3 coding DNA: TGTGCCAGCAGTGGATCGAGACAGGGGTCGCACGAGCAGTACTTC.

This clonotype was counted between two and nine times. This chain uses TRBV20-1 with TRBJ1-6; D unclear. CDR3 length: 16 residues. Germline lookup yields CDR1 DFQATT and CDR2 SNEGSKA (reference sequence). V was shortened by 1 base and J by 3 bases, with 13 bases between the two germline ends. The CDR3 spells CSARVPGKGYNSPLHF. The CDR3 DNA reads as TGCAGTGCTAGAGTCCCGGGGAAGGGCTATAATTCACCCCTCCACTTT.

This clonotype was seen a single time. The chain has TRBV7-8 and TRBJ2-2, with 7 bases fitting TRBD1. Germline CDR1 and CDR2: SGHVS and FQNEAQ. The CDR3 is 16 amino acids. V shed 5 bases, J shed 7 bases, and the junction held 13 bases outside the gene matches. CDR3 nucleotide sequence: TGTGCCAGCAGCCCTACTACCAGGGGGTTGGGCGGGGAGCTGTTTTTT. As protein: CASSPTTRGLGGELFF.

The chain is built from TRBV7-8 and TRBJ2-7; 7 bases fit TRBD1. Per the germline V gene, CDR1 is SGHVS and CDR2 is FQNEAQ. Trimming took 5 bases from V and 2 from J; bases not matched to a gene: 9. The CDR3 contains 15 residues. CDR3 sequence (DNA): TGTGCCAGCAGCCCAGGGACAGCCCCCACCTACGAGCAGTACTTC. This codes for CASSPGTAPTYEQYF.

The chain couples TRBV28 to TRBJ2-2; 7 positions match TRBD1. CDR1 MDHEN and CDR2 SYDVKM come from the germline V gene. The ends lost 6 bases at V and 5 bases at J; junction bases unmatched: 9. This CDR3 has 15 amino acids. CDR3 amino acids: CASRRQGFRTGELFF. For the CDR3, the DNA is TGTGCCAGCAGAAGACAGGGTTTTCGGACCGGGGAGCTGTTTTTT.

This sequence joins TRBV6-2 or TRBV6-3 and TRBJ1-5; 7 bases are a match to TRBD1. Germline trimming cut 2 bases from V and 3 bases from J; bases unmatched to any gene: 4. The CDR3 loop spans 15 amino acids. Germline V gene lookup returns CDR1 MNHEY and CDR2 SVGEGT. The CDR3 sequence: CASSYATGNNQPQHF. CDR3 sequence (DNA): TGTGCCAGCAGTTACGCGACAGGGAACAATCAGCCCCAGCATTTT.

The sample holds a few counts of this clonotype. This chain joins TRBV29-1 and TRBJ2-7; possibly TRBD2 for D (6 bases). Germline loops: CDR1 SQVTM, CDR2 ANQGSEA. Trimming pared 4 bases from V and 4 bases from J, leaving 11 bases between. This CDR3 is built from 12 residues. DNA for the CDR3: TGCAGCGTTGGGGAGGACCAATACGAGCAGTACTTC. This sequence encodes CSVGEDQYEQYF.

This clonotype appeared a single time. The CDR3 sequence: CASSLWGGNTDTQYF. The CDR3 region has the DNA TGTGCCAGCAGTTTATGGGGTGGGAACACAGATACGCAGTATTTT. The V gene is TRBV28, the J gene TRBJ2-3; D gene unclear. Germline V gene lookup returns CDR1 MDHEN and CDR2 SYDVKM. Trimming removed 0 bases at V and 2 bases at J, with 9 bases between. CDR3 length equals 15 residues.

The chain combines TRBV28 with TRBJ2-3; a possible D gene is TRBD1 (5 bases). The CDR3 has 15 amino acids. V was trimmed by 3 bases and J by 3 bases, leaving 13 bases between them. The germline V gene has CDR1 MDHEN and CDR2 SYDVKM. CDR3: CASSLQGRRTDTQYF. CDR3 in DNA: TGTGCCAGCAGTTTGCAGGGAAGAAGGACAGATACGCAGTATTTT.